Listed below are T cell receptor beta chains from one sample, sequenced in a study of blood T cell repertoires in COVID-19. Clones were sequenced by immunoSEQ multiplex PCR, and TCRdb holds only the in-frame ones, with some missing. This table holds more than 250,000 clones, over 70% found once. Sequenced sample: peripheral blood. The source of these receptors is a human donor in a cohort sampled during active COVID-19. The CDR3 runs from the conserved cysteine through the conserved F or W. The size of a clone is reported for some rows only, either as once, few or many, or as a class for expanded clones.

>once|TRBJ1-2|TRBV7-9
CASSLWSHRTLPGGYTF
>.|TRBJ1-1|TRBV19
CASSPTGTGRFLLNTEAFF
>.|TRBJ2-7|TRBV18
CASSPPSGVYEQYF
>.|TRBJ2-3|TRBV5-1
CASSSGQGRLRRGDTQYF
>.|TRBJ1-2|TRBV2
CASTRENYGYTF
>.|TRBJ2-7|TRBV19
CASSPFGDSAYEQYF
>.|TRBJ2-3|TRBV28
CASSFIAGGLYTQYF
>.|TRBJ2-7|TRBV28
CASKLSGTGSREQYF
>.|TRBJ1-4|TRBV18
CASSWGGTANEKLFF
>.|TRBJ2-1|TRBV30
CAWDKRATWRSYNEQFF
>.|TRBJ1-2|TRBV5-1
CASSRRDSANYGYTF
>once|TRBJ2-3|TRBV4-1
CASSFWGRADTQYF
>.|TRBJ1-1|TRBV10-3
CATWEGHLNTEAFF
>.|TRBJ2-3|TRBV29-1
CSVAGGGGDTQYF
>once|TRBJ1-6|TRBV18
CASSPRQGNSPLHF
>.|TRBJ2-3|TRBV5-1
CASSLAAGGVADTQYF
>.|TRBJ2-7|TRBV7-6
CASSLGTSGDLRYF
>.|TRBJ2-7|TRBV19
CASSIGGSTRFYEQYF
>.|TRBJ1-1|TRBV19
CASSIPNTEAFF
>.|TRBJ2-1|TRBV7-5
CARSYLAVVNNEQFF
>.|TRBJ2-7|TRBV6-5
CASSSGGSSYEQYF
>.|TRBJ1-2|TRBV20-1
CSASLVAGGNYGYTF
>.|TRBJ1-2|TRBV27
CASPPLPTRGQNCYGYTF
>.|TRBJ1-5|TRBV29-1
CSVEDPSTPGQPQHF
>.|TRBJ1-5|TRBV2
CASSPWAVEPQHF
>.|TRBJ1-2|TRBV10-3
CAISDGTGGYGYTF
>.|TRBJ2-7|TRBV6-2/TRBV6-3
CASSYEGQGSYEQYF
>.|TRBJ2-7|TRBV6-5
CASSYSRDRTYEQYF
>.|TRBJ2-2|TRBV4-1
CASSQDSPRKWPGELFF
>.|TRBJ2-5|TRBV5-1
CASKEGGLGETQYF
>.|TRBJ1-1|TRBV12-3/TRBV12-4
CASRPQGNTEAFF
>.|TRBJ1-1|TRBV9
CASSVAGVRTEAFF
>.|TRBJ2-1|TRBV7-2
CASSLVRSSYNEQFF
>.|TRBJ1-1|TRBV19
CASSIRQQVNTEAFF
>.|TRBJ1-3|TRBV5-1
CASSFEASGNTIYF
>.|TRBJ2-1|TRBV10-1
CASQMTSGGYNEQFF
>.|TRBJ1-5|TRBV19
CASSIRSQPQHF
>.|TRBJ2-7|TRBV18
CASSRAGGPNPYEQYF
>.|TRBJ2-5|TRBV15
CATTPGRAYQETQYF
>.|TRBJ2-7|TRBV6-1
CASSESGPSYEQYF
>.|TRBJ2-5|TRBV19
CASSSQGTETQYF
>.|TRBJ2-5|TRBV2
CASSLGLAGTQETQYF
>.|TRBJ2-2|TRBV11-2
CASSLVLVQAGELFF
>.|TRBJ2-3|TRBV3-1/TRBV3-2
CASSQEGLAGGVSTDTQYF